This TCR beta chain was identified in a study of OX40 agonist ivuxolimab in advanced cancers. Generated by immunoSEQ multiplex PCR, the TCRdb table keeps only in-frame clones and is missing some. The table lists tens of thousands of clones, about 83% of them singletons. V lost 4 bases and J lost 4, with 11 bases in between. The CDR3 is 15 residues long. CDR1 LGHNA and CDR2 YNFKEQ come from the germline V gene. The source material was CD4+ or CD8+ T cells sorted from blood, sampled in a trial of the OX40 agonist ivuxolimab. The sequence was collected from an adult with an advanced solid tumor such as melanoma, head and neck, liver or kidney cancer. The rearrangement joins TRBV4-2 to TRBJ2-6; D gene uncertain. The CDR3 sequence: CASSLGLLGANVLTF. DNA of the CDR3: TGTGCCAGCAGCCTCGGGCTCCTGGGGGCCAACGTCCTGACTTTC.